The next 32 T cell receptor beta chains were all read from a single sample in a study of vaccination and CD4 T cells after COVID-19. Indicated treatment: roughly 11-day PBMC culture with coronavirus spike peptide pools or control peptides (ViraFEST assay). These receptors are not linked to any known antigen. The Oncomine TCR Beta short-read assay generated sequence data from the DNA of cultured CD4+ T cells. One entry per CDR3 protein, called by TCRdb with MiXCR from the PCR reads. The table records about 14,000 distinct CDR3 sequences, around 40% of them present only once. Sequenced here: CD4+ T cells from blood, cultured in vitro, sampled after SARS-CoV-2 vaccination. These receptors were taken from a human donor who had recovered from COVID-19.

The table lists this clonotype with a few counts. The junction departs from the called germline gene at one end, perhaps through a read error. The chain has TRBV12-3 or TRBV12-4 and TRBJ2-1, with 7 bases matching TRBD1. The CDR3 runs 13 residues. The CDR3: CASSRTGINEQFF. In nucleotides, the CDR3 is TGTGCTAGCAGTCGGACAGGCATAAATGAGCAGTTCTTC.

There are a few counts of this clonotype. This chain uses TRBV27 with TRBJ1-1; 8 bases fit TRBD1. This CDR3 is built from 16 residues. Trimming cost V 0 bases and J 5 bases; bases outside gene matches: 8. CDR1 is MNHEY and CDR2 is SMNVEV in the germline V gene (reference sequence). The CDR3 spells CASSLSGDRLETEAFF. Here the CDR3 DNA reads TGTGCCAGCAGTTTATCTGGGGACAGGTTGGAAACTGAAGCTTTCTTT.

The sample holds a few counts of this clonotype. The V and J genes are TRBV6-2 or TRBV6-3 and TRBJ2-3; no definite D call. V gave up 0 bases and J gave up 1 base, with 14 bases separating them. CDR3 length: 17 amino acids. The germline CDR1 and CDR2 sequences are MNHEY and SVGEGT. CDR3 protein: CASSYSFSNTRTDTQYF. The CDR3, as DNA: TGTGCCAGCAGTTACTCGTTTTCCAACACCCGCACAGATACGCAGTATTTT.

The CDR3 reads CAISESQTSVPADTQYF. Written as DNA, the CDR3 is TGTGCCATCAGTGAGTCGCAGACTAGCGTTCCCGCAGATACGCAGTATTTT. This chain uses TRBV10-3 with TRBJ2-3; TRBD2 matches 8 bases. Trimming at V came to 0 bases and at J to 4 bases, leaving 9 bases not matched to a gene. The CDR3 spans 17 residues. Germline assignment: CDR1 ENHRY and CDR2 SYGVKD.

Regarding this clonotype: Likely a read error: the CDR3 ends without its conserved phenylalanine or tryptophan. The chain recombines TRBV28 with TRBJ2-1; D gene unclear. The DNA end is more similar to TRBJ2-5, so the J call may be wrong. The CDR3 has 15 residues. Germline CDR1 reads MDHEN; CDR2 reads SYDVKM. This CDR3 reads CASSPRRLAGRTQYL. CDR3 coding DNA: TGTGCCAGCAGTCCCCGCCGTTTAGCCGGCAGGACCCAGTACCTC.

Only a few counts were recorded for this clonotype. This chain connects TRBV24-1 to TRBJ1-1; 10 bases are shared with TRBD1. The trim removed 3 bases at V and 10 bases at J, leaving 4 bases unmatched. This CDR3 spans 13 amino acids. From germline, CDR1 is KGHDR and CDR2 SFDVKD. The CDR3 coding sequence is TGTGCCACCAGTGATAGACAGGGGGCAGGAGCTTTCTTT. As protein: CATSDRQGAGAFF.

The rearrangement uses TRBV19 and TRBJ1-2; D is possibly TRBD1 (5 bases). Germline V gives CDR1 LNHDA, CDR2 SQIVND (reference sequence). Trimming pared 3 bases from V and 7 bases from J, leaving 18 bases between. This CDR3 is built from 15 residues. CDR3 coding DNA: TGTGCCAGTAGTATTTACCCTCTAGGGGCGCGTGGCTACACCTTC. Its translation is CASSIYPLGARGYTF.

This chain joins TRBV18 and TRBJ1-6; D remains unclear. The CDR3 contains 16 residues. Trimming took 3 bases from V and 8 from J, leaving 17 bases between them. CDR1 and CDR2 (germline): KGHSH, LQKENI. CDR3 sequence reads: CASSPTPVGSHSPLHF. The CDR3 nucleotides read TGTGCCAGCTCACCCACCCCGGTGGGTTCTCATTCACCCCTCCACTTT. Complete variable domain (other parts from reference TRBV18 and TRBJ1-6): NAGVMQNPRHLVRRRGQEARLRCSPMKGHSHVYWYRQLPEEGLKFMVYLQKENIIDESGMPKERFSAEFPKEGPSILRIQQVVRGDSAAYFCASSPTPVGSHSPLHFGNGTRLTVT.

In its sample, this clonotype is medium-sized. V and J are TRBV24-1 and TRBJ2-3; D gene unclear. The length of the CDR3 is 16 residues. CDR1 and CDR2 from the germline V gene are KGHDR and SFDVKD. Trimming stripped 4 bases from V and 0 bases from J, with 13 bases between. The DNA for the CDR3 is TGTGCCACCAGTGACGTTGACACAGCTAGCACAGATACGCAGTATTTT. Translated, it gives CATSDVDTASTDTQYF.

The chain couples TRBV27 to TRBJ2-5; no clear D gene. Germline CDR1 and CDR2: MNHEY and SMNVEV (reference sequence). This CDR3 spans 15 amino acids. V lost 3 bases, J lost 0 bases, and 11 bases lay in between. CDR3 DNA: TGTGCCAGCAGTTTCGGTTCGGAGTACCAAGAGACCCAGTACTTC. It yields the protein CASSFGSEYQETQYF.

This chain links TRBV12-3 or TRBV12-4 with TRBJ2-4, with D possibly matching TRBD1 (5 bases). There are 15 residues in the CDR3. V lost 0 bases to trimming and J lost 8 bases, with 14 bases between them. CDR3 residues: CASSLASRVTYIQYF. CDR3 DNA: TGTGCCAGCAGTTTAGCCTCCAGGGTAACTTACATTCAGTACTTC.

In this sample, this clonotype is medium-sized. The chain recombines TRBV6-2 or TRBV6-3 with TRBJ1-2; 8 nucleotides match TRBD1. The CDR3 has 16 amino acids. Germline CDR1 MNHEY, CDR2 SVGEGT. Trimming at V came to 5 bases and at J to 3 bases, leaving 11 bases not matched to a gene. The CDR3 is CASSTGQGLRDYGYTF. The CDR3 nucleotides are TGTGCCAGCAGTACCGGACAGGGACTTAGGGACTATGGCTACACCTTC.

As to this clonotype: One end of the junction does not line up with germline, which may come from a read error. The chain uses TRBV9 and TRBJ2-5; D gene ambiguous. From germline, CDR1 is SGDLS and CDR2 YYNGEE. This CDR3 spans 13 amino acids. The CDR3 nucleotides read TGTGCCAGCAGCGTCGCCCCCCGAGAGACCCGGTACTTC. It is translated as CASSVAPRETRYF.

The J gene is TRBJ1-1, the V gene TRBV12-3 or TRBV12-4, with D unresolved. V was clipped by 6 bases and J by 1 base, with 24 bases between them. The CDR3 totals 18 residues. DNA for the CDR3: TGTGCCAGCAGGCCTTACATAATAGGAGCGGTAAGGAACACTGAAGCTTTCTTT. Translating gives CASRPYIIGAVRNTEAFF.

This rearrangement joins TRBV4-1 to TRBJ2-1; D perhaps matches TRBD2 (6 bases). The V gene lost 0 bases and the J gene lost 2 bases, with 23 bases spanning the gap. Per germline, CDR1 MGHRA and CDR2 YSYEKL. CDR3 length: 20 amino acids. The CDR3 coding sequence is TGCGCCAGCAGCCAAGATTGGGCTAGCGCCGCGTCCCCCACCTACAATGAGCAGTTCTTC. It is translated as CASSQDWASAASPTYNEQFF.

This clonotype was seen a handful of times. V is TRBV12-3 or TRBV12-4 and J is TRBJ2-5; 10 positions agree with TRBD1. Trimming cost V 5 bases and J 5 bases; bases outside gene matches: 8. CDR3 length: 15 residues. CDR3 amino acids: CASSPMTGGSETQYF. CDR3 DNA: TGTGCCAGCAGTCCCATGACAGGGGGCAGCGAGACCCAGTACTTC.

V and J are TRBV19 and TRBJ1-5, with a tentative D call TRBD1 (5 bases). CDR3 length equals 14 residues. V dropped 4 bases and J dropped 1 base, with 8 bases sitting between them. Germline loops: CDR1 LNHDA, CDR2 SQIVND (reference sequence). The CDR3 DNA follows: TGTGCCAGTAGTAAAAACAGGAGCAATCAGCCCCAGCATTTT. Protein sequence: CASSKNRSNQPQHF.

The chain employs TRBV10-3 and TRBJ1-1, with 9 positions matching TRBD1. The junction had 12 bases not matched to a gene; V was cut back by 10 bases and J by 0 bases. This CDR3 spans 16 amino acids. Per the germline V gene, CDR1 is ENHRY and CDR2 is SYGVKD. The CDR3: CATSPGQGSMNTEAFF. CDR3 nucleotide sequence: TGTGCCACCTCTCCGGGACAGGGTTCCATGAACACTGAAGCTTTCTTT.

This clonotype was detected a few times. The chain has TRBV7-2 and TRBJ1-5; 8 bases agree with TRBD1. Germline lookup yields CDR1 SGHTA and CDR2 FQGNSA. CDR3 length: 14 residues. J lost 4 bases, V lost 2 bases, and 1 base had no gene match. The CDR3 DNA reads TGTGCCAGCAGCTTACGGACAGGGAATCAGCCCCAGCATTTT. It yields the protein CASSLRTGNQPQHF.

The chain links TRBV5-4 to TRBJ2-7; 14 positions agree with TRBD2. The CDR3 is made up of 16 amino acids. Per the germline V gene, CDR1 is SGHNT and CDR2 is YYREEE (reference sequence). Germline trimming cut 4 bases from V and 5 bases from J; bases unmatched to any gene: 8. CDR3 in amino acids: CASSRRLAGGLDEQYF. The CDR3 DNA reads as TGTGCCAGCAGCCGCCGACTAGCGGGAGGGCTCGACGAGCAGTACTTC.

This clonotype appeared a few times. The rearrangement joins TRBV19 to TRBJ1-1; TRBD1 matches 12 bases. The CDR3 loop spans 16 amino acids. After removal of 3 bases from V and 4 bases from J, the junction contained 6 bases not matched to a gene. Germline V gene data show CDR1 as LNHDA and CDR2 as SQIVND (reference sequence). CDR3 sequence reads: CASSIAGQGALTEAFF. The CDR3 DNA reads TGTGCCAGTAGTATCGCGGGACAGGGGGCTCTCACTGAAGCTTTCTTT.

This clonotype is termed medium-sized (0.01 to 0.1%). This sequence joins TRBV20-1 and TRBJ2-7; TRBD2 matches 11 bases. CDR3 length equals 14 residues. Trimming cost V 2 bases and J 6 bases; bases outside gene matches: 6. Germline V CDR1 and CDR2: DFQATT, SNEGSKA (reference sequence). CDR3 loop: CSARSGLAVPEQYF. Here the CDR3 DNA reads TGCAGTGCTAGATCGGGACTAGCGGTCCCCGAGCAGTACTTC.

The CDR3 region is CASSQRTSGTTQETQYF. The CDR3 region has the DNA TGTGCCAGCAGCCAACGGACTAGCGGAACCACTCAAGAGACCCAGTACTTC. The chain joins TRBV4-2 to TRBJ2-5; TRBD2 aligns across 10 bases. Germline-derived CDR1 and CDR2 are LGHNA and YNFKEQ. With V trimmed by 2 bases and J by 2 bases, 8 bases remained unmatched. There are 17 residues in the CDR3.

The sample holds a few counts of this clonotype. The chain employs TRBV5-4 and TRBJ1-2, with 11 bases fitting TRBD1. The CDR3 covers 16 residues. Germline CDR1 SGHNT, CDR2 YYREEE (reference sequence). After removal of 4 bases from V and 5 bases from J, the junction contained 10 bases not matched to a gene. The CDR3 sequence: CASSAGGDRGKYGYTF. In DNA form, the CDR3 reads TGTGCCAGCAGCGCAGGGGGGGACAGGGGGAAGTATGGCTACACCTTC.

The rearrangement uses TRBV7-2 and TRBJ1-2; D is ambiguous. With 2 bases removed from V and 4 bases from J, the gap between germline ends came to 5 bases. CDR3 size: 12 residues. In germline, CDR1 is SGHTA, CDR2 FQGNSA. The CDR3 sequence is CASSLQRYGYTF. The DNA for the CDR3 is TGTGCCAGCAGCTTACAACGCTATGGCTACACCTTC.

CDR3 bases: TGTGCCAGCAGCTTAGTGGTAGATACGCAGTATTTT. Translating gives CASSLVVDTQYF. The V call is TRBV11-2, the J call TRBJ2-3; D gene ambiguous. V was clipped by 1 base and J by 5 bases, with 4 bases between them. This CDR3 is 12 amino acids long. Germline V gene lookup returns CDR1 SGHAT and CDR2 FQNNGV. Combining the CDR3 with reference TRBV11-2 and TRBJ2-3 gives the whole variable domain EAGVAQSPRYKIIEKRQSVAFWCNPISGHATLYWYQQILGQGPKLLIQFQNNGVVDDSQLPKDRFSAERLKGVDSTLKIQPAKLEDSAVYLCASSLVVDTQYFGPGTRLTVL.

The genes are TRBV4-1 and TRBJ2-3; D remains ambiguous. The CDR3 extends over 14 amino acids. V was shortened by 1 base and J by 2 bases, with 7 bases between the two germline ends. In germline, CDR1 is MGHRA, CDR2 YSYEKL. Here the CDR3 DNA reads TGCGCCAGCAGCCAAGCCCACCACACAGATACGCAGTATTTT. It encodes CASSQAHHTDTQYF.

This clonotype came up a few times. V usage is TRBV7-9 and J usage is TRBJ2-3; D is possibly TRBD1 (6 bases). This CDR3 contains 14 residues. Germline lookup yields CDR1 SEHNR and CDR2 FQNEAQ (reference sequence). Trimming pared 5 bases from V and 1 base from J, leaving 10 bases between. This CDR3 reads CASSPQGGTDTQYF. The CDR3, as DNA: TGTGCCAGCAGCCCACAGGGAGGCACAGATACGCAGTATTTT.

This rearrangement joins TRBV7-9 to TRBJ2-3, with 9 bases fitting TRBD2. V gave up 0 bases and J gave up 3 bases; unmatched junction bases: 10. Germline V gives CDR1 SEHNR, CDR2 FQNEAQ (reference sequence). CDR3 length: 18 amino acids. In DNA, the CDR3 is TGTGCCAGCAGCTTAGCGAGGGCGGGACTAGCTACTACAGATACGCAGTATTTT. Translating it yields CASSLARAGLATTDTQYF.

The chain joins TRBV6-1 to TRBJ1-5; D not certain. CDR1 and CDR2 from the germline V gene are MNHNS and SASEGT. There are 12 residues in the CDR3. V was cut by 4 bases and J by 5 bases, with 6 bases left in between. CDR3 in amino acids: CASSVGDQPQHF. The DNA of the CDR3 is TGTGCCAGCAGTGTCGGAGATCAGCCCCAGCATTTT.

This clonotype is a singleton in its sample. This chain uses TRBV18 with TRBJ2-7, with no clear D. The CDR3 covers 15 residues. CDR1 is KGHSH and CDR2 is LQKENI in the germline V gene. The V end was cut by 3 bases, the J end by 2 bases, with 14 bases between. The CDR3 is CASSPPAKHPYEQYF. The CDR3 DNA reads TGTGCCAGCTCACCGCCGGCGAAGCACCCCTACGAGCAGTACTTC.

The chain joins TRBV20-1 to TRBJ2-7; D possibly corresponds to TRBD2 (5 bases). V was cut by 0 bases and J by 6 bases, with 12 bases left in between. CDR3 length equals 13 residues. The germline gives CDR1 DFQATT, CDR2 SNEGSKA (reference sequence). CDR3 region: CSARELEGREQYF. The CDR3 region has the DNA TGCAGTGCTAGAGAACTAGAAGGGCGCGAGCAGTACTTC.